Below are 14 T cell receptor beta chains sequenced from a single sample in a study of regulatory dendritic cells for organ transplantation. Assay: immunoSEQ multiplex PCR; the TCRdb copy retains only in-frame clones and omits some. The table records 29,000 or so clones, roughly 79% of them present only once. Material for sequencing was memory CD4+ T cells from blood. The subset is: CD45RO+ memory T cells. The receptors originated from a human donor in good health.

This clone was counted a single time. The rearrangement uses TRBV27 and TRBJ1-5; 9 bases agree with TRBD1. CDR3 length: 14 residues. V shed 6 bases and J 5 bases; nucleotides not matched to a gene: 5. The germline V gene encodes CDR1 MNHEY and CDR2 SMNVEV (reference sequence). The CDR3 region has the DNA TGTGCCAGCAGAACGGGACAGGGAGATCAGCCCCAGCATTTT. It is translated as CASRTGQGDQPQHF.

J is TRBJ2-3 and V is TRBV4-3; D is uncertain. The germline V and J ends were trimmed by 0 bases and 5 bases, with 9 bases remaining between them. This CDR3 is built from 14 residues. CDR1 is LGHNA and CDR2 is YSLEER in the germline V gene. The CDR3 DNA is TGCGCCAGCAGCCAAGATTACAGAGAAGATACGCAGTATTTT. This encodes CASSQDYREDTQYF.

This clone was counted between two and nine times. The chain combines TRBV15 with TRBJ1-1, with TRBD1 matching over 10 bases. The CDR3 length is 15 residues. Per the germline V gene, CDR1 is LNHNV and CDR2 is YYDKDF (reference sequence). With V trimmed by 5 bases and J by 6 bases, 9 bases remained unmatched. This CDR3 is CATSPRGGQGAEAFF. The DNA for the CDR3 is TGTGCCACCAGCCCAAGGGGCGGACAGGGGGCTGAAGCTTTCTTT.

This clone was detected once. The chain combines TRBV10-2 with TRBJ2-7, with 12 bases matching TRBD2. The CDR3 contains 16 residues. The V and J ends lost 5 bases and 2 bases, in that order; junction bases with no gene match: 7. The V gene's germline CDR1 is WSHSY and CDR2 SAAADI. CDR3 sequence (DNA): TGCGCCAGCAGTCGACTAGCGGGAGAACGGGCCTACGAGCAGTACTTC. Protein sequence: CASSRLAGERAYEQYF.

This chain joins TRBV7-2 and TRBJ2-7; tentatively, D is TRBD1 or TRBD2 (5 bases each). Trimming took 0 bases from V and 0 from J, leaving 9 bases between them. Germline CDR1 and CDR2: SGHTA and FQGNSA. The CDR3 is made up of 15 amino acids. Here the CDR3 DNA reads TGTGCCAGCAGCTTAGCGAGGGGCAGCTCCTACGAGCAGTACTTC. The encoded protein is CASSLARGSSYEQYF.

V usage is TRBV10-3 and J usage is TRBJ2-7; 9 positions match TRBD2. With 6 bases clipped from V and 0 bases from J, the junction kept 6 bases outside the gene matches. Germline CDR1 is ENHRY and CDR2 is SYGVKD. CDR3 length equals 15 residues. CDR3 nucleotides: TGTGCCATCAGGAGACTAGCGGAAGCCTCCTACGAGCAGTACTTC. It codes for CAIRRLAEASYEQYF.

Concerning this clone: The same CDR3 arises from other DNA sequences in this sample as well. DNA for the CDR3: TGTGCCAGCAGTGGTGGCAGTCTATCCTACGAGCAGTACTTC. This translates into CASSGGSLSYEQYF. This sequence joins TRBV2 and TRBJ2-7; D remains ambiguous. Germline V gene lookup returns CDR1 SNHLY and CDR2 FYNNEI. V lost 4 bases to trimming and J lost 1 base, with 11 bases between them. The CDR3 has 14 amino acids.

The chain joins TRBV7-8 to TRBJ2-6; no firm D call. The CDR3 length is 15 residues. The germline V and J ends were trimmed by 4 bases and 0 bases, with 7 bases remaining between them. Germline CDR1 reads SGHVS; CDR2 reads FQNEAQ. In nucleotides, the CDR3 is TGTGCCAGCAGCTCCCCGGGCTCTGGGGCCAACGTCCTGACTTTC. Protein sequence: CASSSPGSGANVLTF.

This clone has a single count. The chain links TRBV7-2 to TRBJ2-1; unclear D gene. The V end lost 5 bases, the J end lost 7 bases, and 12 bases lay between the germline ends. Germline V gene lookup returns CDR1 SGHTA and CDR2 FQGNSA. The CDR3 totals 13 residues. The chain's CDR3 is CASSPLLGNEQFF. DNA of the CDR3: TGTGCCAGCAGCCCCCTGCTCGGGAATGAGCAGTTCTTC.

The sample holds a few counts of this clone. The CDR3 sequence is CASSPGGAELYGYTF. CDR3 DNA: TGTGCCAGCTCCCCCGGGGGGGCCGAGTTGTATGGCTACACCTTC. This chain uses TRBV18 with TRBJ1-2; D is perhaps TRBD1 (6 bases). Trimming took 6 bases from V and 5 from J, leaving 19 bases between them. The CDR3 length is 15 residues. The V gene's germline CDR1 is KGHSH and CDR2 LQKENI.

The rearrangement uses TRBV29-1 and TRBJ2-5; 9 nucleotides agree with TRBD2. This CDR3 contains 15 residues. Germline V gives CDR1 SQVTM, CDR2 ANQGSEA. The V segment lost 7 bases and the J segment 7 bases; nucleotides outside the gene matches: 16. Here the CDR3 reads CSGRLADPLSGTQYF. The CDR3 DNA follows: TGCAGCGGGCGACTAGCGGACCCCCTCTCAGGGACCCAGTACTTC. Looking up the rest from reference TRBV29-1 and TRBJ2-5 gives the full variable domain: SAVISQKPSRDICQRGTSLTIQCQVDSQVTMMFWYRQQPGQSLTLIATANQGSEATYESGFVIDKFPISRPNLTFSTLTVSNMSPEDSSIYLCSGRLADPLSGTQYFGPGTRLLVL.

V gene TRBV28 combines with J gene TRBJ2-1; a weak D match, TRBD1 (6 bases). The CDR3 extends over 16 amino acids. CDR1 and CDR2 (germline): MDHEN, SYDVKM. V was trimmed by 3 bases and J by 1 base, leaving 13 bases between them. CDR3 nucleotide sequence: TGTGCCAGCAGTTTTTCAGGTCAGGGGTCCTACAATGAGCAGTTCTTC. It yields the protein CASSFSGQGSYNEQFF.

This chain connects TRBV5-6 to TRBJ2-7, with D perhaps being TRBD1 or TRBD2 (5 bases each). Germline values: CDR1 SGHDT, CDR2 YYEEEE. There are 10 residues in the CDR3. Trimming stripped 8 bases from V and 9 bases from J, with 12 bases between. This CDR3 is CASMGVVQYF. For the CDR3, the DNA is TGTGCCAGTATGGGGGTTGTGCAGTACTTC.

This chain links TRBV6-4 with TRBJ2-1; 7 bases map to TRBD2. The CDR3 consists of 14 residues. J lost 6 bases, V lost 2 bases, and 4 bases had no gene match. The germline gives CDR1 MRHNA, CDR2 SNTAGT. This CDR3 is CASSDGGESNEQFF. CDR3 DNA sequence: TGTGCCAGCAGTGACGGGGGGGAGTCCAATGAGCAGTTCTTC.